What follows are 22 T cell receptor beta chains derived from one specimen sequenced in a study of cytomegalovirus exposure and HLA in healthy donors. The study ran its PCR with 60 Vbeta and 13 Jbeta primers. Clones were sequenced by immunoSEQ multiplex PCR, and TCRdb holds only the in-frame ones, with some missing. The sample contains 150,000 to 200,000 clones, roughly 77% of which appear only once. Sequencing was done on a sample of PBMCs. Receptors originate from a woman between 35 and 50 years old in good health and CMV-seropositive.

This clone was observed once. The rearrangement links TRBV2 to TRBJ2-1, with D possibly TRBD1 on 6 matching bases. CDR3 length: 13 residues. Per the germline V gene, CDR1 is SNHLY and CDR2 is FYNNEI. V was clipped by 0 bases and J by 10 bases, with 10 bases between them. The CDR3 nucleotides read TGTGCCAGCAGTGAAGCGCTTAGGGGGGAGCAGTTCTTC. Translation: CASSEALRGEQFF.

This clone was seen only once. The chain uses TRBV28 and TRBJ1-1; D gene uncertain. The germline gives CDR1 MDHEN, CDR2 SYDVKM. V was trimmed by 2 bases and J by 6 bases, leaving 10 bases between them. There are 13 residues in the CDR3. DNA of the CDR3: TGTGCCAGCAGTTTACCAGGACTGGCTGAAGCTTTCTTT. Its protein product is CASSLPGLAEAFF.

This chain joins TRBV5-4 and TRBJ2-5; 7 nucleotides agree with TRBD2. The CDR3 is made up of 17 amino acids. J was trimmed by 5 bases and V by 4 bases; bases with no gene match: 17. The V gene's germline CDR1 is SGHNT and CDR2 YYREEE (reference sequence). In DNA form, the CDR3 reads TGTGCCAGCAGCCCCCGGACCGGGGGACCGCGGGGGGAGACCCAGTACTTC. Translated, it gives CASSPRTGGPRGETQYF. Supplemented by reference TRBV5-4 and TRBJ2-5, the full variable domain reads ETGVTQSPTHLIKTRGQQVTLRCSSQSGHNTVSWYQQALGQGPQFIFQYYREEENGRGNFPPRFSGLQFPNYSSELNVNALELDDSALYLCASSPRTGGPRGETQYFGPGTRLLVL.

This chain uses TRBV19 with TRBJ2-3, with 10 bases lining up with TRBD2. J gave up 2 bases and V 4 bases, and 3 bases lay outside the gene matches. CDR3 length equals 15 residues. CDR1 and CDR2 from the germline V gene are LNHDA and SQIVND (reference sequence). The CDR3 DNA sequence: TGTGCCAGTAGTAGGACTAGCGGACCCACAGATACGCAGTATTTT. Its translation: CASSRTSGPTDTQYF.

This rearrangement joins TRBV6-6 to TRBJ1-1; D is ambiguous. Between the trimmed V and J ends, which lost 6 bases and 2 bases, there was a span of 7 bases. CDR1 and CDR2 from the germline V gene are MNHNY and SVGAGI (reference sequence). This CDR3 contains 12 residues. CDR3 nucleotides: TGTGCCAGCAGCTTTAAAAACACTGAAGCTTTCTTT. As protein: CASSFKNTEAFF.

The chain uses TRBV25-1 and TRBJ2-5; TRBD1 matches 11 bases. Germline CDR1 reads MGHDK; CDR2 reads SYGVNS. With 0 bases clipped from V and 6 bases from J, the junction kept 9 bases outside the gene matches. The CDR3 runs to 17 residues. The CDR3 loop is CASSEYEGQGARKTQYF. CDR3 sequence (DNA): TGTGCCAGCAGTGAATATGAAGGACAGGGGGCTAGAAAGACCCAGTACTTC.

The table lists this clone with a few counts. The V gene is TRBV10-3, the J gene TRBJ1-1; 10 bases are a match to TRBD1. V lost 6 bases to trimming and J lost 4 bases; unmatched junction nucleotides: 8. This CDR3 spans 15 amino acids. From germline, CDR1 is ENHRY and CDR2 SYGVKD. CDR3 DNA: TGTGCCATCAGATCCGACAGGGGGCGGGTCACTGAAGCTTTCTTT. Translation: CAIRSDRGRVTEAFF.

The CDR3 region is CASSFRELDTEAFF. The DNA of the CDR3 is TGTGCCAGCAGCTTCCGGGAATTAGACACTGAAGCTTTCTTT. This chain joins TRBV5-5 and TRBJ1-1, with D unresolved. Germline CDR1 SGHKS, CDR2 YYEKEE (reference sequence). V lost 2 bases, J lost 3 bases, and 11 bases lay in between. The CDR3 contains 14 residues.

The chain joins TRBV19 to TRBJ2-7; D not certain. The CDR3 is 14 amino acids. Looked up from germline, CDR1 is LNHDA and CDR2 is SQIVND (reference sequence). The V and J ends lost 3 bases and 2 bases respectively, with 11 bases between them. The CDR3 loop is CASSISGQTYEQYF. The CDR3 nucleotides read TGTGCCAGTAGTATTTCCGGTCAAACCTACGAGCAGTACTTC. Looking up the rest from reference TRBV19 and TRBJ2-7 gives the full variable domain: DGGITQSPKYLFRKEGQNVTLSCEQNLNHDAMYWYRQDPGQGLRLIYYSQIVNDFQKGDIAEGYSVSREKKESFPLTVTSAQKNPTAFYLCASSISGQTYEQYFGPGTRLTVT.

This chain links TRBV7-2 with TRBJ2-2; D remains ambiguous. V was clipped by 3 bases and J by 1 base, with 9 bases between them. The CDR3 contains 15 residues. The germline gives CDR1 SGHTA, CDR2 FQGNSA. The DNA of the CDR3 is TGTGCCAGCAGCTTGTATCCCAGGAACACCGGGGAGCTGTTTTTT. This translates into CASSLYPRNTGELFF.

This clone was seen a single time. This chain links TRBV28 with TRBJ2-7; D not resolved. Trimming shortened V by 7 bases and J by 0 bases, and 10 bases separated the two germline ends. The CDR3 loop spans 13 amino acids. Germline CDR1 is MDHEN and CDR2 is SYDVKM. The CDR3 nucleotides read TGTGCCAGCACCCCGGGTATCTCCTACGAGCAGTACTTC. Translating gives CASTPGISYEQYF.

The J gene is TRBJ2-5, the V gene TRBV7-9; 7 positions agree with TRBD1. The ends lost 5 bases at V and 2 bases at J; junction bases unmatched: 5. The V gene's germline CDR1 is SEHNR and CDR2 FQNEAQ (reference sequence). The CDR3 is 14 residues long. CDR3 protein: CASSLGGHQETQYF. DNA of the CDR3: TGTGCCAGCAGCCTAGGGGGCCATCAAGAGACCCAGTACTTC.

The rearrangement uses TRBV2 and TRBJ1-4, with D tentatively TRBD1 (6 bases). Per the germline V gene, CDR1 is SNHLY and CDR2 is FYNNEI. CDR3 length: 14 amino acids. V was clipped by 5 bases and J by 8 bases, with 15 bases between them. The CDR3 bases are TGTGCCAGCAGTCTCCAGGGGAACCGAGAAAAACTGTTTTTT. It codes for CASSLQGNREKLFF.

Only one count was recorded for this clone. The chain uses TRBV7-6 and TRBJ2-5; TRBD2 matches 10 bases. Judging by the DNA end, TRBJ2-7 fits better; the J call may be wrong. The CDR3 has 15 residues. From germline, CDR1 is SGHVS and CDR2 FNYEAQ. The CDR3 nucleotides read TGTGCCAGCAGCGCGCAACTAGCGGGATCGCTCGAGCAGTACTTC. It translates to CASSAQLAGSLEQYF.

This clone was detected only a few times. This sequence joins TRBV30 and TRBJ1-2; no reliable D call. V lost 0 bases and J 5 bases, leaving 13 bases between the germline ends. Germline V lookup: CDR1 GTSNPN, CDR2 SVGIG (reference sequence). This CDR3 has 14 residues. The CDR3 bases are TGTGCCTGGAGTGTACTTCGGGGTGTATATGGCTACACCTTC. Its protein product is CAWSVLRGVYGYTF.

The rearrangement links TRBV11-2 to TRBJ2-7; TRBD1 is a possible D gene (6 bases). Germline CDR1 is SGHAT and CDR2 is FQNNGV. Trimming shortened V by 5 bases and J by 9 bases, and 17 bases separated the two germline ends. This CDR3 has 13 amino acids. CDR3 sequence (DNA): TGTGCCAGCAGCCCAATGACAGGTCCCTCGCAGTACTTC. It specifies CASSPMTGPSQYF.

The chain combines TRBV12-2 with TRBJ2-2; TRBD2 is taken as the D call from the table, unchecked against the DNA. TRBV12-2 counts as a pseudogene. The CDR3 consists of 22 residues. Written as DNA, the CDR3 is TGTGCAAGTCGCTTAGCGGCCCGGGGACTAACGGGAGGGCCCAGAGTCGCCGGGGAGCTGTTTTTT. Amino acid sequence: CASRLAARGLTGGPRVAGELFF.

The chain combines TRBV6-6 with TRBJ2-1; TRBD2 is a possible D gene (6 bases). Germline values: CDR1 MNHNY, CDR2 SVGAGI (reference sequence). This CDR3 region has 14 residues. The ends were cut back, 5 bases at V and 6 bases at J, with 14 bases in the middle. DNA for the CDR3: TGTGCCAGCAGTCAGGGACTCACAGGCAATGAGCAGTTCTTC. Protein sequence: CASSQGLTGNEQFF.

The CDR3 sequence is CASSFGFARDEQYF. Here the CDR3 DNA reads TGTGCCAGCAGCTTCGGCTTTGCCCGGGATGAGCAGTACTTC. This chain joins TRBV5-6 and TRBJ2-7; D might be TRBD2 (5 bases). V gave up 2 bases and J gave up 7 bases, with 16 bases separating them. The CDR3 runs 14 residues. Germline CDR1 reads SGHDT; CDR2 reads YYEEEE.

CDR3 in amino acids: CSVEGVQNIYGYTF. DNA of the CDR3: TGCAGCGTTGAGGGAGTACAGAACATCTATGGCTACACCTTC. This chain connects TRBV29-1 to TRBJ1-2; no clear D gene. The CDR3 has 14 amino acids. V was trimmed by 3 bases and J by 4 bases, leaving 15 bases between them. Germline values: CDR1 SQVTM, CDR2 ANQGSEA.

The chain recombines TRBV27 with TRBJ2-2; a possible D gene is TRBD1 (6 bases). Trimming took off 6 bases at V and 4 bases at J, with 15 bases between the two ends. Germline assignment: CDR1 MNHEY and CDR2 SMNVEV (reference sequence). This CDR3 has 15 amino acids. This CDR3 is CASRPRQVITGELFF. Here the CDR3 DNA reads TGTGCCAGCAGACCTCGACAGGTGATCACCGGGGAGCTGTTTTTT.

This chain connects TRBV25-1 to TRBJ2-7; 8 positions agree with TRBD1. Germline V gene lookup returns CDR1 MGHDK and CDR2 SYGVNS. V shed 4 bases and J 3 bases; nucleotides not matched to a gene: 5. This CDR3 is 14 amino acids long. This CDR3 reads CASSAGQGFYEQYF. DNA for the CDR3: TGTGCCAGCAGTGCAGGACAGGGATTCTACGAGCAGTACTTC.